This T cell receptor (beta chain) was sequenced in a study of cytomegalovirus exposure and HLA in healthy donors. Study context: From approximately 170 million T cells, an earlier analysis saw under 140 million unique TCR beta sequences.

60 Vbeta and 13 Jbeta primers were used in PCR. Repertoires were generated with immunoSEQ multiplex PCR, while TCRdb's copy carries only in-frame clones and drops some. The sample records more than 50,000 clones, about three quarters being singletons. Study observations and caveats: It was in a later analysis that TCR association rates were seen to vary by HLA locus, highest for DRB1 and lowest for HLA-C. The authors enumerated 150 to 200 TCR beta chains as linked to cytomegalovirus. Within an earlier analysis, most TCR beta V segments proved productive either about 90% or about 30% of the time.

Germline trimming cut 6 bases from V and 4 bases from J; bases unmatched to any gene: 4. The V gene's germline CDR1 is WSHSY and CDR2 SAAADI. The CDR3 is 13 amino acids. This clone came up a few times. The antigen is unknown. This clonotype originated in a man aged 50-60 years in good health and CMV-seropositive. The chain employs TRBV10-2 and TRBJ1-1; 8 bases match TRBD1. Sample: PBMCs. Here the CDR3 reads CASRITGGTEAFF. The CDR3 coding sequence is TGCGCCAGCAGAATCACAGGGGGCACTGAAGCTTTCTTT.